Sequencing of this T cell receptor beta chain was carried out in a study of shared clonotypes between healthy human individuals. Study-level information: The donor pool was made up of two women and three men aged 18 to 49. Plates per donor: three CD4 naive, three CD4 memory, two CD8 naive, one CD8 memory.

There are 13 residues in the CDR3. The germline gives CDR1 MNHEY, CDR2 SVGAGI. Trimming pared 5 bases from V and 5 bases from J, leaving 12 bases between. Notes on this clone: What it recognizes is unknown.

Study-wide points: Larger estimated richness was generally recorded for naive subsets relative to memory subsets.

Replicate PCRs from sorted subsets contained roughly 200 ng DNA, which is around 30,000 T cell genomes. Libraries were prepared by immunoSEQ multiplex PCR; TCRdb keeps only in-frame clonotypes and omits some of them. This table holds more than 2 million clones, 90% to 96% found once. The sample taken for sequencing was naive CD4+ T cells sorted from blood. As for subset: CD45RA+ positively selected. This TCR was recovered from a man aged 18 to 35 in good health. The gene calls are TRBV6-5 and TRBJ2-5, with a possible D match to TRBD1 (5 bases). CDR3 DNA sequence: TGTGCCAGCAGTGCAGGGTTTTCGGAGACCCAGTACTTC. Protein: CASSAGFSETQYF.